This T cell receptor (beta chain) was documented in a study of blood T cell repertoires in COVID-19. Study in general: The cDNA or gDNA used as material had been derived from T cells, B-cell-depleted T cells, or PBMCs.

The germline CDR1 and CDR2 sequences are MNHEY and SVGEGT. V shed 5 bases and J 7 bases; nucleotides not matched to a gene: 12. CDR3 length equals 17 residues. Seattle patients were enrolled during active infection and followed longitudinally. This table comes from immunoSEQ multiplex PCR, and its TCRdb copy is limited to in-frame clones, with some not included. The sample lists 150,000 to 200,000 clones, 81% occurring once. The origin of this receptor is a woman aged 80 or older with COVID-19, enrolled during active disease. Material: peripheral blood. The gene calls are TRBV6-2 or TRBV6-3 and TRBJ2-1, with 12 bases identical to TRBD2. This chain's CDR3 is CASSRRRLAGDENEQFF. The CDR3, as DNA: TGTGCCAGCAGTAGAAGGCGACTAGCGGGAGATGAAAATGAGCAGTTCTTC.